The 23 T cell receptor beta chains given below trace back to one sample, sequenced in a study of CD4 T cells in relation to SARS-CoV-2 and coronaviruses. Here immunoSEQ multiplex PCR was the method, and the copy in TCRdb shows in-frame clones only, minus some. The sample lists more than 15,000 clones, just under 80% occurring once. The unexposed donors gave CD4+ T cells in about 2010-2019, prior to COVID-19. After roughly 9 days of culture, CD4+ T cells were isolated. No antigen has been assigned to these receptors. The sample comprised CD4+ T cells from PBMCs, cultured in vitro. The receptors derive from a human donor in good health.

The chain uses TRBV6-2 or TRBV6-3 and TRBJ2-1; no reliable D call. The V and J ends lost 6 bases and 2 bases respectively, with 14 bases between them. There are 15 residues in the CDR3. CDR1 MNHEY and CDR2 SVGEGT come from the germline V gene. CDR3 in amino acids: CASSPDQATYNEQFF. The CDR3, as DNA: TGTGCCAGCAGCCCAGATCAGGCCACCTACAATGAGCAGTTCTTC.

The V gene is TRBV30, the J gene TRBJ1-2; D may be TRBD1 (6 bases). Germline V lookup: CDR1 GTSNPN, CDR2 SVGIG (reference sequence). V was trimmed by 2 bases and J by 2 bases, leaving 12 bases between them. The CDR3 loop spans 14 amino acids. The CDR3 DNA sequence: TGTGCCTGGAGTCTAACCGGGACAAACTATGGCTACACCTTC. Translation gives CAWSLTGTNYGYTF.

This sequence joins TRBV7-8 and TRBJ1-4; D is unclear. The CDR3 is made up of 15 amino acids. With 5 bases removed from V and 2 bases from J, the gap between germline ends came to 12 bases. Germline CDR1 reads SGHVS; CDR2 reads FQNEAQ. Written as DNA, the CDR3 is TGTGCCAGCAGCCCAGAAGCTTGGACTAATGAAAAACTGTTTTTT. Its translation is CASSPEAWTNEKLFF.

This clone was seen only once. The V gene is TRBV7-3, the J gene TRBJ2-1; TRBD1 or TRBD2 may be the D gene (6 bases each). CDR3 size: 13 residues. Trimming stripped 8 bases from V and 6 bases from J, with 14 bases between. Germline V lookup: CDR1 SGHTA, CDR2 FQGTGA. CDR3: CASGRGPGNEQFF. The CDR3 DNA reads as TGTGCCAGCGGCCGGGGGCCCGGCAATGAGCAGTTCTTC.

This sequence joins TRBV7-3 and TRBJ2-5, with 14 bases fitting TRBD2. J gave up 1 base and V 7 bases, and 11 bases lay outside the gene matches. Germline values: CDR1 SGHTA, CDR2 FQGTGA. The length of the CDR3 is 18 residues. CDR3 DNA: TGTGCCAGCAACCCGCAACAGACTAGCGGGAGGGCCCAAGAGACCCAGTACTTC. Its translation: CASNPQQTSGRAQETQYF.

V gene TRBV23-1 combines with J gene TRBJ1-3, with D unclear. TRBV23-1 is flagged as an ORF with uncertain function. The CDR3 covers 16 residues. V lost 5 bases and J lost 0, with 14 bases in between. The CDR3: CASSTPRIGSGNTIYF. The CDR3 bases are TGCGCCAGCAGTACTCCTAGGATCGGCTCTGGAAACACCATATATTTT.

This chain links TRBV27 with TRBJ2-7; either TRBD1 or TRBD2 may supply D (5 bases each). Germline CDR1 MNHEY, CDR2 SMNVEV (reference sequence). Trimming took 5 bases from V and 2 from J, leaving 16 bases between them. The CDR3 contains 15 residues. CDR3 nucleotides: TGTGCCAGCAGTCCCGTAGGGACGGTGGCCTACGAGCAGTACTTC. Its translation is CASSPVGTVAYEQYF.

This chain connects TRBV5-1 to TRBJ1-4, with TRBD1 matching over 7 bases. The germline gives CDR1 SGHRS, CDR2 YFSETQ. This CDR3 comprises 13 residues. Germline trimming cut 4 bases from V and 6 bases from J; bases unmatched to any gene: 3. The CDR3, as DNA: TGCGCCAGCAGCACAACAGGGGATGAAAAACTGTTTTTT. Translation gives CASSTTGDEKLFF.

V and J are TRBV14 and TRBJ2-7; 8 bases align to TRBD2. V was pared by 4 bases and J by 4 bases, with 6 bases of the junction left unmatched. CDR3 size: 14 residues. Germline V lookup: CDR1 SGHDN, CDR2 FVKESK. CDR3 region: CASSLGTSGYEQYF. CDR3 nucleotides: TGTGCCAGCAGCCTGGGGACTAGTGGTTACGAGCAGTACTTC.

This clone has more than one count but fewer than ten. The chain employs TRBV7-8 and TRBJ2-3, with D maybe TRBD2 (5 bases). The ends were cut back, 7 bases at V and 7 bases at J, with 18 bases in the middle. CDR1 is SGHVS and CDR2 is FQNEAQ in the germline V gene. The CDR3 extends over 14 amino acids. CDR3 protein: CASNPPGNRHTQYF. DNA for the CDR3: TGTGCCAGCAACCCACCCGGGAATCGGCATACGCAGTATTTT.

In this sample, this clone turned up a few times. J is TRBJ2-2 and V is TRBV7-2, with D tentatively TRBD2 (5 bases). The germline V gene has CDR1 SGHTA and CDR2 FQGNSA. The length of the CDR3 is 13 residues. Trimming stripped 7 bases from V and 8 bases from J, with 14 bases between. This CDR3 reads CASTRPGSGELFF. The CDR3 coding sequence is TGTGCCAGCACCCGCCCGGGGTCGGGGGAGCTGTTTTTT.

This rearrangement joins TRBV6-5 to TRBJ1-1; 7 bases fit TRBD1. The V segment lost 6 bases and the J segment 2 bases; nucleotides outside the gene matches: 3. The CDR3 covers 13 residues. Germline-derived CDR1 and CDR2 are MNHEY and SVGAGI. CDR3 coding DNA: TGTGCCAGCAGCCGACAGGGTAACACTGAAGCTTTCTTT. This translates into CASSRQGNTEAFF.

The rearrangement uses TRBV5-1 and TRBJ1-1; no definite D call. Germline assignment: CDR1 SGHRS and CDR2 YFSETQ. CDR3 length: 13 amino acids. V lost 1 base, J lost 3 bases, and 7 bases lay in between. The CDR3 nucleotides read TGCGCCAGCAGCTTGAGGGCCGACACTGAAGCTTTCTTT. This sequence encodes CASSLRADTEAFF.

The table lists this clone with a few counts. The chain links TRBV3-1 (or the pseudogene TRBV3-2) to TRBJ2-2; unclear D gene. The CDR3 totals 11 residues. Germline loops: CDR1 LGHDT, CDR2 YNNKEL (reference sequence). V was clipped by 5 bases and J by 8 bases, with 6 bases between them. CDR3 nucleotide sequence: TGTGCCAGCAGCGACGTGGGGGAGCTGTTTTTT. Its protein is CASSDVGELFF.

V is TRBV5-1 and J is TRBJ2-2, with TRBD1 matching over 8 bases. The V gene end was trimmed by 4 bases and the J gene end by 8 bases; junction bases not matched to a gene: 13. The germline V gene encodes CDR1 SGHRS and CDR2 YFSETQ. CDR3 length equals 16 residues. The CDR3 nucleotides read TGCGCCAGCAGCGCCCTGACAGGGGAAAAGTCGGGGGAGCTGTTTTTT. Encoded protein: CASSALTGEKSGELFF.

V is TRBV7-9 and J is TRBJ2-1, with TRBD1 identical over 9 bases. V shed 1 base, J shed 9 bases, and the junction held 13 bases outside the gene matches. CDR1 and CDR2 (germline): SEHNR, FQNEAQ (reference sequence). The CDR3 is made up of 17 amino acids. CDR3 amino acids: CASSLVNGRGQGFEQFF. The CDR3 DNA is TGTGCCAGCAGCTTAGTCAATGGGCGGGGACAGGGATTTGAGCAGTTCTTC.

V usage is TRBV6-1 and J usage is TRBJ1-1; no firm D call. The CDR3 consists of 17 residues. Germline values: CDR1 MNHNS, CDR2 SASEGT. V was shortened by 4 bases and J by 5 bases, with 23 bases between the two germline ends. The CDR3 here is CASSARRETPEGTEAFF. CDR3 coding DNA: TGTGCCAGCAGTGCGAGGCGGGAGACCCCAGAGGGTACTGAAGCTTTCTTT.

The rearrangement uses TRBV11-3 and TRBJ1-1; 7 bases line up with TRBD1. V lost 6 bases and J lost 5; bases outside the gene matches: 6. The CDR3 consists of 13 residues. CDR1 is SGHNT, CDR2 YENEEA, per germline. The CDR3 DNA follows: TGTGCCAGCAGTTTTACAGGGGATACTGAAGCTTTCTTT. Encoded protein: CASSFTGDTEAFF.

V and J are TRBV7-3 and TRBJ2-1, with D perhaps matching TRBD1 (5 bases). CDR1 and CDR2 (germline): SGHTA, FQGTGA. V was shortened by 5 bases and J by 3 bases, with 8 bases between the two germline ends. The CDR3 runs to 13 residues. CDR3 coding DNA: TGTGCCAGCAGCCCCGACAGCTACAATGAGCAGTTCTTC. Translation gives CASSPDSYNEQFF.

The chain is built from TRBV14 and TRBJ1-4; no clear D gene. The CDR3 spans 15 residues. Germline V gene lookup returns CDR1 SGHDN and CDR2 FVKESK. Trimming shortened V by 4 bases and J by 13 bases, and 22 bases separated the two germline ends. CDR3 protein: CASSRQTGGNEGLFF. In nucleotides, the CDR3 is TGTGCCAGCAGCCGACAAACGGGTGGGAATGAGGGACTGTTTTTT.

A single count supports this clone. The rearrangement uses TRBV18 and TRBJ2-1, with D unclear. This CDR3 region has 12 residues. Trimming left V 1 base short and J 10 bases short, with 8 bases between. Germline assignment: CDR1 KGHSH and CDR2 LQKENI. The CDR3 sequence: CASSPRIDEQFF. The CDR3 DNA sequence: TGTGCCAGCTCACCACGTATCGACGAGCAGTTCTTC.

This chain uses TRBV20-1 with TRBJ1-3; D not resolved. CDR1 and CDR2 from the germline V gene are DFQATT and SNEGSKA (reference sequence). CDR3 length equals 13 residues. V dropped 3 bases and J dropped 1 base, with 7 bases sitting between them. The CDR3 DNA reads TGCAGTGCTAGTGTCACTTCTGGAAACACCATATATTTT. It specifies CSASVTSGNTIYF.

The chain links TRBV2 to TRBJ2-1; TRBD2 matches 11 bases. V was pared by 8 bases and J by 7 bases, with 7 bases of the junction left unmatched. Germline-derived CDR1 and CDR2 are SNHLY and FYNNEI. CDR3 length equals 14 residues. The CDR3 spells CASFRLAGRNEQFF. CDR3 in DNA: TGTGCCAGCTTCCGACTAGCGGGACGGAATGAGCAGTTCTTC.